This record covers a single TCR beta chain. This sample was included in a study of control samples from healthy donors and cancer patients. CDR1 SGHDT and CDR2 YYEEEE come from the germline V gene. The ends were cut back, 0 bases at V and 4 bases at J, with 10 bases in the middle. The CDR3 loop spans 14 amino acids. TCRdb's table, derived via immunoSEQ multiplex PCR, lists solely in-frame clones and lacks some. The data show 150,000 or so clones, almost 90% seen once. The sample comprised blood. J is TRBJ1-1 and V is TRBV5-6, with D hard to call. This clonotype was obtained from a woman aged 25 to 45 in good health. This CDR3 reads CASSLEPGSTEAFF. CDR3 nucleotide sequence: TGTGCCAGCAGCTTGGAGCCAGGATCCACTGAAGCTTTCTTT.